The present T cell receptor beta chain was sequenced within a study of blood T cell repertoires in COVID-19. Assay: immunoSEQ multiplex PCR; the TCRdb copy retains only in-frame clones and omits some. Of 150,000 or so clones listed, 79% are singletons. During active infection, Seattle patients enrolled and were then monitored through disease. Germline V gene sequence: CDR1 MDHEN, CDR2 SYDVKM. The trim removed 5 bases at V and 5 bases at J, leaving 11 bases unmatched. The CDR3 runs to 16 residues. The source of this sequence is a woman aged 55-70 years with COVID-19, enrolled during active disease. Sequences were obtained from peripheral blood. V is TRBV28 and J is TRBJ1-1; 10 bases are a match to TRBD1. CDR3: CASSAGTGVRSTEAFF. Here the CDR3 DNA reads TGTGCCAGCAGTGCCGGGACAGGGGTTAGGTCGACTGAAGCTTTCTTT. The full variable domain, rest sourced from reference TRBV28 and TRBJ1-1, is DVKVTQSSRYLVKRTGEKVFLECVQDMDHENMFWYRQDPGLGLRLIYFSYDVKMKEKGDIPEGYSVSREKKERFSLILESASTNQTSMYLCASSAGTGVRSTEAFFGQGTRLTVV.